The present TCR beta chain was sequenced within a study of molecular identifiers for immune sequencing clone quantification. Study in general: RNA, taken in replicates from roughly 21,000 or 96,000 naive CD8 cells, was split five ways, with four sequenced. Overall study findings and caveats: Whereas naive cells kept under 1% of molecules in clones above 20 RNA copies, such clones held over 98% in effectors. Highly expanded clone sizes could end up underestimated if a barcode were shared by identical TCR molecules.

This clonotype was seen a few times. Its antigen remains unknown. One entry per CDR3 protein results from TCRdb running MiXCR on the PCR reads. This repertoire shows about 640,000 distinct CDR3 sequences, about 20% found once; its top ten account for around 0.86%. Libraries of naive CD8 cells were prepared from around 18,000 to 910,000 sorted cells using 10%, 30% or 50% RNA. The V and J ends lost 2 bases and 4 bases respectively, with 11 bases between them. Looked up from germline, CDR1 is MGHRA and CDR2 is YSYEKL. This CDR3 comprises 14 residues. The V and J genes are TRBV4-1 and TRBJ1-1; D is unresolved. Sequencing was done on a sample of naive CD8+ T cells from blood, with Jurkat cell RNA spiked in. Subset denoted: FACS-sorted CD8+CD4-CCR7+CD45RA+ naive T cells. The clonotype was recovered from a human donor in good health. Some libraries in this study had Jurkat cell RNA spiked in. CDR3 nucleotides: TGCGCCAGCAGCCAACAAGGGCGGGGCACTGAAGCTTTCTTT. Protein: CASSQQGRGTEAFF.